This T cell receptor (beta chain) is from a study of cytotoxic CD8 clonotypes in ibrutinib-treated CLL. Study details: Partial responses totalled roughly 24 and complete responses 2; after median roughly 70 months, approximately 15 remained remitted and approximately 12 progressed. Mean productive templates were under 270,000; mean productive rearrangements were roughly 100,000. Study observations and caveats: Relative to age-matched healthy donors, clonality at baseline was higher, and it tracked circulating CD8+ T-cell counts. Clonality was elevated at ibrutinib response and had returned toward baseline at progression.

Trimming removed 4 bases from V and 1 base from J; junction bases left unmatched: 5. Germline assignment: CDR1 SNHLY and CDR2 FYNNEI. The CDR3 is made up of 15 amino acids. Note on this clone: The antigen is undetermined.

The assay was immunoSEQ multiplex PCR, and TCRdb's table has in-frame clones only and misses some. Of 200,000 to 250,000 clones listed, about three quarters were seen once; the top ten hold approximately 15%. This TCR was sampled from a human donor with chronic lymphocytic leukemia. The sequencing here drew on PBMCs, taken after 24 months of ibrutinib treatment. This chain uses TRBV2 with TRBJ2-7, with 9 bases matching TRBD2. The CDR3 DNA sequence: TGTGCCAGCAGTGCGGGACTAGCCATATCCTACGAGCAGTACTTC. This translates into CASSAGLAISYEQYF.